This TCR beta chain was identified in a study of vaccination and CD4 T cells after COVID-19. Looking at the study overall: A median of roughly 97 days (range 35 to 161) separated diagnosis from post-COVID sampling.

The treatment: approximately 9-day PBMC culture with coronavirus spike peptide pools or control peptides (ViraFEST assay). This clonotype has just a few counts. The antigen is undetermined. Oncomine TCR Beta short-read sequencing was applied to DNA from cultured CD4+ T cells. Extraction of genomic DNA was performed on cultured CD4+ T cells. Via MiXCR, TCRdb re-called the PCR reads, giving one row per CDR3 protein. The sample yields around 13,000 distinct CDR3 sequences, about 74% seen once. The germline V gene encodes CDR1 SGHTA and CDR2 FQGNSA. This CDR3 is 13 amino acids long. V was clipped by 1 base and J by 4 bases, with 7 bases between them.

This material consisted of CD4+ T cells from blood, cultured in vitro, taken after SARS-CoV-2 vaccination. This receptor was obtained from a human donor who received a COVID-19 vaccine. This chain connects TRBV7-2 to TRBJ1-2, with D unclear. The CDR3 sequence is CASSLGGLYGYTF. For the CDR3, the DNA is TGTGCCAGCAGCTTAGGAGGCCTCTATGGCTACACCTTC.